One sample yielded the 8 T cell receptor beta chains listed below, sequenced in a study of regulatory T cells in long-lasting Graves disease listed by TCRdb under 2021. Library preparation used multiplex PCR. Sequencer: Illumina HiSeq 4000. To build TCR beta libraries, CDR3 regions were amplified by Arm-PCR using iRepertoire HTBI primers. Using fastp at Q25 and MiXCR, TCRdb reprocessed the public reads and kept productive beta chains. Under each unique CDR3 protein, matching rows form one entry showing the most common genes and DNA. The sample includes around 460,000 distinct CDR3 sequences, with approximately 21% observed a single time. 7% to 9% of the sample lies in the top ten. In the paper's terms, the time point label means: persistent/refractory GD, antithyroid drugs over 5 years with positive TRAb. For both TCR sequencing and RNA sequencing, RNA was extracted from PBMCs in TRIzol. This sample comprised peripheral blood mononuclear cells (PBMCs), obtained when the disease was refractory, from a patient treated with antithyroid drugs. Receptor source: a female donor with Graves disease.

The chain joins TRBV7-3 to TRBJ2-7; tentative D call: TRBD2 (6 bases). The CDR3 runs 14 residues. Germline V CDR1 and CDR2: SGHTA, FQGTGA. Trimming removed 4 bases at V and 6 bases at J, with 16 bases between. CDR3 region: CASSSPGLSLEQYF. The CDR3 DNA is TGTGCCAGCAGCTCGCCGGGACTCTCTCTCGAGCAGTACTTC.

This clonotype was recorded a few times. A much larger clone lies one base from this, so it may be a read error. This chain connects TRBV29-1 to TRBJ2-5, with no clear D. CDR3 length: 13 residues. Germline loops: CDR1 SQVTM, CDR2 ANQGSEA. CDR3 in DNA: TGCAGCGTTGAAGGCCGGTACCACGAGACCCAGTACTTC. Translating gives CSVEGRYHETQYF.

The sample holds many counts of this clonotype. The rearrangement uses TRBV28 and TRBJ1-1, with D possibly being TRBD1 (6 bases). This CDR3 spans 16 amino acids. CDR1 is MDHEN and CDR2 is SYDVKM in the germline V gene. V was pared by 5 bases and J by 1 base, with 17 bases between. CDR3 DNA: TGTGCCAGCAGTCCTACCGGGAGGGGACAGAACACTGAAGCTTTCTTT. It codes for CASSPTGRGQNTEAFF.

This clonotype has a handful of counts. At one end the junction does not follow the germline gene, possibly because of a read error. The chain links TRBV28 to TRBJ2-3; possibly TRBD1 for D (5 bases). The germline gives CDR1 MDHEN, CDR2 SYDVKM. This CDR3 contains 13 residues. Here the CDR3 reads CASNIGVGDTQCF. CDR3 coding DNA: TGTGCCAGCAATATAGGGGTTGGGGATACGCAGTGTTTT. The complete variable domain, with remaining parts taken from reference TRBV28 and TRBJ2-3, reads DVKVTQSSRYLVKRTGEKVFLECVQDMDHENMFWYRQDPGLGLRLIYFSYDVKMKEKGDIPEGYSVSREKKERFSLILESASTNQTSMYLCASNIGVGDTQCFGPGTRLTVL.

This clonotype has only a few counts. This probably arose from a read error, given a far larger clone one base away. The chain carries TRBV6-1 and TRBJ1-1, with D tentatively TRBD1 (6 bases). Germline V gene lookup returns CDR1 MNHNS and CDR2 SASEGT. CDR3 length: 13 amino acids. V dropped 6 bases and J dropped 0 bases, with 8 bases sitting between them. For the CDR3, the DNA is TGTGCCAGCAGAACAGGGCTGAACACTGAAGCTTTCTTT. Translation: CASRTGLNTEAFF.

This clonotype occurred a few times. V and J are TRBV2 and TRBJ2-3, with D possibly TRBD1 on 6 matching bases. Per the germline V gene, CDR1 is SNHLY and CDR2 is FYNNEI. Trimming pared 6 bases from V and 4 bases from J, leaving 17 bases between. The CDR3 is 15 residues long. DNA of the CDR3: TGTGCCAGCAGAGGCGGAGTAGGGGGTTCAGATACGCAGTATTTT. This codes for CASRGGVGGSDTQYF.

This clonotype came up a few times. The genes are TRBV25-1 and TRBJ2-5; D not resolved. Trimming removed 2 bases at V and 0 bases at J, with 4 bases between. Germline V lookup: CDR1 MGHDK, CDR2 SYGVNS. The length of the CDR3 is 13 residues. For the CDR3, the DNA is TGTGCCAGCAGTGAAGAGTACCAAGAGACCCAGTACTTC. Its translation is CASSEEYQETQYF.

This clonotype was recorded a few times. This chain links TRBV7-3 with TRBJ2-1; weak D call: TRBD1 (5 bases). The CDR3 has 12 amino acids. Germline CDR1 SGHTA, CDR2 FQGTGA. Trimming shortened V by 8 bases and J by 5 bases, and 10 bases separated the two germline ends. The CDR3 coding sequence is TGTGCCAGCGGCAGGGTCAACAATGAGCAGTTCTTC. It is translated as CASGRVNNEQFF.